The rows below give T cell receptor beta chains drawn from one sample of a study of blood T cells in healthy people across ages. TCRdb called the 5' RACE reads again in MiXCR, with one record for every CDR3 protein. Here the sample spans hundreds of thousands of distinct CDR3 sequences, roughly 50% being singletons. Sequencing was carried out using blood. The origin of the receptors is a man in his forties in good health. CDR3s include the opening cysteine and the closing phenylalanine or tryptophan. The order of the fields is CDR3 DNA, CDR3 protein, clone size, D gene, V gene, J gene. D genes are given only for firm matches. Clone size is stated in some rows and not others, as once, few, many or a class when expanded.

cdr3_nt: TGCGCCAGCAGCCCCACGTCGGGGTACGCCTACGAGCAGTACTTC
cdr3_aa: CASSPTSGYAYEQYF
clone_size: NA
d_call: NA
v_call: TRBV4-1
j_call: TRBJ2-7

cdr3_nt: TGCAGTGCTAGAGTCCCGAGGGATACGCAGTATTTT
cdr3_aa: CSARVPRDTQYF
clone_size: NA
d_call: NA
v_call: TRBV20-1
j_call: TRBJ2-3

cdr3_nt: TGTGCCAGCAGCCCGAAGGGACTAGGAAGCTCCTACAATGAGCAGTTCTTC
cdr3_aa: CASSPKGLGSSYNEQFF
clone_size: NA
d_call: TRBD2
v_call: TRBV9
j_call: TRBJ2-1

cdr3_nt: TGTGCCAGCAGTTACGAGCGGAGGAACGACAATGAGCAGTTCTTC
cdr3_aa: CASSYERRNDNEQFF
clone_size: many
d_call: NA
v_call: TRBV6-6
j_call: TRBJ2-1

cdr3_nt: TGCAGTGCTAGAGGTACAGGGGGCATTTCACCCCTCCACTTT
cdr3_aa: CSARGTGGISPLHF
clone_size: NA
d_call: TRBD1
v_call: TRBV20-1
j_call: TRBJ1-6

cdr3_nt: TGCAGTGCTAGAGAAGGGACAGGGAGTGAAGGCTACACCTTC
cdr3_aa: CSAREGTGSEGYTF
clone_size: few
d_call: TRBD1
v_call: TRBV20-1
j_call: TRBJ1-2

cdr3_nt: TGTGCCAGCAGACCGGGACATAACTCCTACAATGAGCAGTACTTC
cdr3_aa: CASRPGHNSYNEQYF
clone_size: NA
d_call: NA
v_call: TRBV2
j_call: TRBJ2-5

cdr3_nt: TGCGCCAGCAGCCAAGAAGTCCCCTGCGGGCGGGGGACCAAAAACATTCAGTACTTC
cdr3_aa: CASSQEVPCGRGTKNIQYF
clone_size: NA
d_call: TRBD2
v_call: TRBV4-3
j_call: TRBJ2-4

cdr3_nt: TGTGCCACCAGTGATTTGTATGGTGCGCGGGACACAGATACGCAGTATTTT
cdr3_aa: CATSDLYGARDTDTQYF
clone_size: NA
d_call: NA
v_call: TRBV24-1
j_call: TRBJ2-3

cdr3_nt: TGTGCCACCAGTGAGGCCGCGTTAGAGACCCAGTACTTC
cdr3_aa: CATSEAALETQYF
clone_size: NA
d_call: NA
v_call: TRBV24-1
j_call: TRBJ2-5

cdr3_nt: TGTGCCAGCAGCTTAGGACCCAACAGATTACAAGAGACCCAGTACTTC
cdr3_aa: CASSLGPNRLQETQYF
clone_size: NA
d_call: NA
v_call: TRBV7-9
j_call: TRBJ2-5

cdr3_nt: TGCAGTGCTAGCGAAAGCGGGAGGGTCCAAGAGACCCAGTACTTC
cdr3_aa: CSASESGRVQETQYF
clone_size: few
d_call: TRBD2
v_call: TRBV20-1
j_call: TRBJ2-5

cdr3_nt: TGTGCCAGCGGTGGGGGGGCGCTAATCACAGATACGCAGTATTTT
cdr3_aa: CASGGGALITDTQYF
clone_size: NA
d_call: NA
v_call: TRBV7-9
j_call: TRBJ2-3

cdr3_nt: TGCAGTGCTAAGGGACAGTGCCAGCAGTACTTC
cdr3_aa: CSAKGQCQQYF
clone_size: few
d_call: TRBD1
v_call: TRBV20-1
j_call: TRBJ2-5

cdr3_nt: TGTGCCAGCAGTGACCCTGACAAGGACCTAAAGGGGGGCTACACCTTC
cdr3_aa: CASSDPDKDLKGGYTF
clone_size: NA
d_call: NA
v_call: TRBV6-1
j_call: TRBJ1-2

cdr3_nt: TGTGCCAGCAGCCAAGATAGACGAAGGATGCAGTATTTT
cdr3_aa: CASSQDRRRMQYF
clone_size: few
d_call: NA
v_call: TRBV3-1
j_call: TRBJ2-3

cdr3_nt: TGCAGTGCTAGAGACCTCACGCAGACAGGGTGGGGTGGCAATCAGCCCCAGCATTTT
cdr3_aa: CSARDLTQTGWGGNQPQHF
clone_size: NA
d_call: TRBD1
v_call: TRBV20-1
j_call: TRBJ1-5

cdr3_nt: TGTGCCAGCAGTTTTACGGGGACCAGCAGTGGGACGCAGTATTTT
cdr3_aa: CASSFTGTSSGTQYF
clone_size: NA
d_call: NA
v_call: TRBV6-5
j_call: TRBJ2-3

cdr3_nt: TGTGCCAGCAGTTACCGGGGGCCGGGGCAGCCCCAGCATTTT
cdr3_aa: CASSYRGPGQPQHF
clone_size: NA
d_call: NA
v_call: TRBV6-6
j_call: TRBJ1-5

cdr3_nt: TGTGCCATCAGTGGTGGCGCAGCCAAGGGCACAGATACGCAGTATTTT
cdr3_aa: CAISGGAAKGTDTQYF
clone_size: once
d_call: NA
v_call: TRBV10-3
j_call: TRBJ2-3

cdr3_nt: TGTGCCAGCAGTTCCCTCCGGGACAAGGATGAAAAACTGTTTTTT
cdr3_aa: CASSSLRDKDEKLFF
clone_size: few
d_call: NA
v_call: TRBV6-6
j_call: TRBJ1-4

cdr3_nt: TGCGCCAGCAGCTTGCGTGGTGAAGGGGAAGGCTACGAGCAGTACTTC
cdr3_aa: CASSLRGEGEGYEQYF
clone_size: few
d_call: NA
v_call: TRBV5-1
j_call: TRBJ2-7

cdr3_nt: TGTGCCAGCAGCCGGACTAGTCGTAACGGGGAGCTGTTTTTT
cdr3_aa: CASSRTSRNGELFF
clone_size: once
d_call: TRBD2
v_call: TRBV7-2
j_call: TRBJ2-2

cdr3_nt: TGTGCCAGCAGGCAAGGAGGCAACCAAGAGACCCAGTACTTC
cdr3_aa: CASRQGGNQETQYF
clone_size: many
d_call: NA
v_call: TRBV3-1
j_call: TRBJ2-5

cdr3_nt: TGTGCCAGCAGTTTTGCCGTCCGGGGGCCCAATCAGCCCCAGCATTTT
cdr3_aa: CASSFAVRGPNQPQHF
clone_size: NA
d_call: NA
v_call: TRBV12-3/TRBV12-4
j_call: TRBJ1-5

cdr3_nt: TGTGCCAGCAGCACCCTCGGGACAGGGTCCTACGAGCAGTACTTC
cdr3_aa: CASSTLGTGSYEQYF
clone_size: NA
d_call: TRBD1
v_call: TRBV6-2/TRBV6-3
j_call: TRBJ2-7

cdr3_nt: TGTGCCAGCGGCAGGGGCGCCGACGACCAGTACTTC
cdr3_aa: CASGRGADDQYF
clone_size: NA
d_call: NA
v_call: TRBV18
j_call: TRBJ2-5

cdr3_nt: TGTGCCAGCAGGTTGGCCCCTTCGGGCTATGGCTACACCTTC
cdr3_aa: CASRLAPSGYGYTF
clone_size: once
d_call: NA
v_call: TRBV28
j_call: TRBJ1-2

cdr3_nt: TGCGCCAGCAGCTCCCTAGCGGTGAAACCCAATGAGCAGTTCTTC
cdr3_aa: CASSSLAVKPNEQFF
clone_size: NA
d_call: TRBD2
v_call: TRBV5-1
j_call: TRBJ2-1

cdr3_nt: TGTGCCAGCAGCCAAGGGGTGAACACCGAGGAGCTGTTTTTT
cdr3_aa: CASSQGVNTEELFF
clone_size: NA
d_call: NA
v_call: TRBV7-3
j_call: TRBJ2-2

cdr3_nt: TGTGCCAGCAGCCAAGATGGGGGAACTAACTATGGCTACACCTTC
cdr3_aa: CASSQDGGTNYGYTF
clone_size: few
d_call: NA
v_call: TRBV4-2
j_call: TRBJ1-2

cdr3_nt: TGTGCCAGCAGTTTAGGTTCAGCGTCCTACGAGCAGTACTTC
cdr3_aa: CASSLGSASYEQYF
clone_size: few
d_call: NA
v_call: TRBV12-3/TRBV12-4
j_call: TRBJ2-7

cdr3_nt: TGCGCAAGCAGGGATAGTTACGTCGATGAGCAGTTCTTC
cdr3_aa: CASRDSYVDEQFF
clone_size: NA
d_call: NA
v_call: TRBV4-1
j_call: TRBJ2-1

cdr3_nt: TGTGCCGTCGGAGGAGTTGGCAATCAGCCCCAGCATTTT
cdr3_aa: CAVGGVGNQPQHF
clone_size: NA
d_call: NA
v_call: TRBV15
j_call: TRBJ1-5

cdr3_nt: TGTGCCAGCACTTTGACTGGGGAGACCCAGTACTTC
cdr3_aa: CASTLTGETQYF
clone_size: NA
d_call: NA
v_call: TRBV12-3/TRBV12-4
j_call: TRBJ2-5

cdr3_nt: TGTGCCAGCAGTTCTGGACAGGGAGTTGGCTACACCTTC
cdr3_aa: CASSSGQGVGYTF
clone_size: few
d_call: TRBD1
v_call: TRBV12-3/TRBV12-4
j_call: TRBJ1-2

cdr3_nt: TGCGCCAGCAGCCCAACACGGCCGGACAGGGCTACTAACAATGAGCAGTTCTTC
cdr3_aa: CASSPTRPDRATNNEQFF
clone_size: NA
d_call: TRBD1
v_call: TRBV5-1
j_call: TRBJ2-1

cdr3_nt: TGTGCCAGCAGCTTCGGCACTTTGAGGGAGCAGTACTTC
cdr3_aa: CASSFGTLREQYF
clone_size: NA
d_call: NA
v_call: TRBV7-6
j_call: TRBJ2-4

cdr3_nt: TGCAGCGTTGAAGATCGGGGGACAAATACCTACGAGCAGTACTTC
cdr3_aa: CSVEDRGTNTYEQYF
clone_size: NA
d_call: NA
v_call: TRBV29-1
j_call: TRBJ2-7

cdr3_nt: TGCAGTGCTAGAGATCTGGAGGGCCTCTCAGAAAAACTGTTTTTT
cdr3_aa: CSARDLEGLSEKLFF
clone_size: NA
d_call: NA
v_call: TRBV20-1
j_call: TRBJ1-4

cdr3_nt: TGTGCCAGCAGTCTCCGGGACAGGGCCTACGAGCAGTACTTC
cdr3_aa: CASSLRDRAYEQYF
clone_size: many
d_call: TRBD1
v_call: TRBV27
j_call: TRBJ2-7

cdr3_nt: TGTGCCAGCAGCCCTAGGACAGGTGAGGGACTACTCTATGGCTACACCTTC
cdr3_aa: CASSPRTGEGLLYGYTF
clone_size: NA
d_call: TRBD1
v_call: TRBV27
j_call: TRBJ1-2

cdr3_nt: TGTGCCAGCAGCTCCACCAGTCCCGGGACTAGCGGGGGGGCCGCTTACAATGAGCAGTTCTTC
cdr3_aa: CASSSTSPGTSGGAAYNEQFF
clone_size: NA
d_call: TRBD2
v_call: TRBV7-3
j_call: TRBJ2-1

cdr3_nt: TGTGCCAGCAGAACAGACAGGTGGGATTCACCCCTCCACTTT
cdr3_aa: CASRTDRWDSPLHF
clone_size: NA
d_call: NA
v_call: TRBV6-2/TRBV6-3
j_call: TRBJ1-6

cdr3_nt: TGTGCCAGCAGCTTGGTTGTGGATACGCAGTATTTT
cdr3_aa: CASSLVVDTQYF
clone_size: few
d_call: NA
v_call: TRBV7-2
j_call: TRBJ2-3

cdr3_nt: TGCAGCGTTGAAGAAGCGTTGTGGGACAGAGCCAAAAACATTCAGTACTTC
cdr3_aa: CSVEEALWDRAKNIQYF
clone_size: few
d_call: TRBD1
v_call: TRBV29-1
j_call: TRBJ2-4

cdr3_nt: TGTGCCAGCAGTTCAGCACCGGGCGGGGAAAAACTGTTTTTT
cdr3_aa: CASSSAPGGEKLFF
clone_size: few
d_call: NA
v_call: TRBV7-9
j_call: TRBJ1-4

cdr3_nt: TGCAGCGTGCACAGGGATTCCAACACTGAAGCTTTCTTT
cdr3_aa: CSVHRDSNTEAFF
clone_size: NA
d_call: NA
v_call: TRBV29-1
j_call: TRBJ1-1

cdr3_nt: TGTGCCAGCAGCCAAAGCCAAACGGCCTACTCGACGGGCGAGCAGTACTTC
cdr3_aa: CASSQSQTAYSTGEQYF
clone_size: NA
d_call: NA
v_call: TRBV4-2
j_call: TRBJ2-7

cdr3_nt: TGCGCCAGCAGCACGCCCAGACAGCGCACAGATACGCAGTATTTT
cdr3_aa: CASSTPRQRTDTQYF
clone_size: NA
d_call: NA
v_call: TRBV5-1
j_call: TRBJ2-3

cdr3_nt: TGTGCCAGCAGCTACGACAGGGAGAATGGCTACACCTTC
cdr3_aa: CASSYDRENGYTF
clone_size: NA
d_call: TRBD1
v_call: TRBV7-3
j_call: TRBJ1-2

cdr3_nt: TGTGCCAGCAGTGACCACACAGGGAACTATGGCTACACCTTC
cdr3_aa: CASSDHTGNYGYTF
clone_size: NA
d_call: NA
v_call: TRBV6-1
j_call: TRBJ1-2

cdr3_nt: TGTGCCAGCAGCACTGTAGTGAACACTGAAGCTTTCTTT
cdr3_aa: CASSTVVNTEAFF
clone_size: NA
d_call: NA
v_call: TRBV27
j_call: TRBJ1-1

cdr3_nt: TGCAGTGCTAGACCCCCCGGGATTAGCTCCTACAATGAGCAGTTCTTC
cdr3_aa: CSARPPGISSYNEQFF
clone_size: NA
d_call: NA
v_call: TRBV20-1
j_call: TRBJ2-1

cdr3_nt: TGTGCCAGCATCAAAGGGGGTCAGTCTATTTATAATTCACCCCTCCACTTT
cdr3_aa: CASIKGGQSIYNSPLHF
clone_size: NA
d_call: NA
v_call: TRBV12-3/TRBV12-4
j_call: TRBJ1-6